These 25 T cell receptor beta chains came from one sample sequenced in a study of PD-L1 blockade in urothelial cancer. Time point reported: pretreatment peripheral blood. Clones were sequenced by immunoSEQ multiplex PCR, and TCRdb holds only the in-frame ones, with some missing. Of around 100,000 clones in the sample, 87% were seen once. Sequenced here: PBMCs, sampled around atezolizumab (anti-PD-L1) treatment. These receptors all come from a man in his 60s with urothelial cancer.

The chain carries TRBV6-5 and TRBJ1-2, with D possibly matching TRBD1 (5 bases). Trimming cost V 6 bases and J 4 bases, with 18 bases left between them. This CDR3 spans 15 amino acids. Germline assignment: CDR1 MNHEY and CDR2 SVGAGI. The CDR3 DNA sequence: TGTGCCAGCAGGAAAGGCAGGGTTCATTCCTATGGCTACACCTTC. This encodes CASRKGRVHSYGYTF.

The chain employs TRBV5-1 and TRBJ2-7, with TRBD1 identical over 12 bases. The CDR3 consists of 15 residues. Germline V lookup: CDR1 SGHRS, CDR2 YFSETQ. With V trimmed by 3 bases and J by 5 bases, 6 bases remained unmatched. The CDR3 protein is CASSWGTGGTNEQYF. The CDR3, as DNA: TGCGCCAGCAGCTGGGGGACAGGGGGCACGAACGAGCAGTACTTC. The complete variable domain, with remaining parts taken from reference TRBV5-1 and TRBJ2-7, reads KAGVTQTPRYLIKTRGQQVTLSCSPISGHRSVSWYQQTPGQGLQFLFEYFSETQRNKGNFPGRFSGRQFSNSRSEMNVSTLELGDSALYLCASSWGTGGTNEQYFGPGTRLTVT.

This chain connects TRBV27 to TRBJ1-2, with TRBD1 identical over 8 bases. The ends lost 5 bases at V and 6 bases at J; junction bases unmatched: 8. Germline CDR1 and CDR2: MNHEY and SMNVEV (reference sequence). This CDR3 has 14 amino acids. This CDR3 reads CASSTEDRVNGYTF. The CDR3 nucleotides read TGTGCCAGCAGTACCGAGGACAGGGTCAATGGCTACACCTTC.

The CDR3 nucleotides read TGTGCCAGCAGTAAGGGACTTCTCTTGGAAAAACTGTTTTTT. This codes for CASSKGLLLEKLFF. This rearrangement joins TRBV2 to TRBJ1-4; tentative D call: TRBD1 (5 bases). Looked up from germline, CDR1 is SNHLY and CDR2 is FYNNEI. V was cut by 5 bases and J by 8 bases, with 15 bases left in between. CDR3 length: 14 amino acids.

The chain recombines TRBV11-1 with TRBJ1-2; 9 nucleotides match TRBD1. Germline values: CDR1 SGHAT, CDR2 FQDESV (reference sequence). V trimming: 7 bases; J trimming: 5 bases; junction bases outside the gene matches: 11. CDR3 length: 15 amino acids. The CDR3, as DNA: TGTGCCAGCACCCAACCGGGACAGGGAGAATATGGCTACACCTTC. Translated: CASTQPGQGEYGYTF.

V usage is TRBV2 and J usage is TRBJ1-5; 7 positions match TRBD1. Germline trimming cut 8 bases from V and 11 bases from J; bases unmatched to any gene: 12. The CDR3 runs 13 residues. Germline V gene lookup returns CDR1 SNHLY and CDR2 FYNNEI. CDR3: CASSGQERPAQHF. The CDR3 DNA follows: TGTGCCAGCTCCGGACAGGAGCGACCGGCCCAGCATTTT.

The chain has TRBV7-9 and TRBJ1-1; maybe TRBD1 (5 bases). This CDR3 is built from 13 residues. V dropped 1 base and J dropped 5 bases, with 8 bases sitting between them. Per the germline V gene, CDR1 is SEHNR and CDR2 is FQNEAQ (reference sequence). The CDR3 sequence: CASSLDRLTEAFF. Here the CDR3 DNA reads TGTGCCAGCAGCTTAGACAGGCTAACTGAAGCTTTCTTT.

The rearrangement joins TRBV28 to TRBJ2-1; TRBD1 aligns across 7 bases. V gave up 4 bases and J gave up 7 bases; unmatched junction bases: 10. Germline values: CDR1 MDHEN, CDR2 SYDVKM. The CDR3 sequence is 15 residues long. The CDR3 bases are TGTGCCAGCAGTTCCCGGGACAGTGTGGGGAATGAGCAGTTCTTC. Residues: CASSSRDSVGNEQFF.

The chain's CDR3 is CASRPTGGEYNEQFF. The DNA of the CDR3 is TGTGCCAGCAGACCGACAGGGGGAGAGTACAATGAGCAGTTCTTC. This chain links TRBV11-2 with TRBJ2-1; 9 nucleotides match TRBD1. The CDR3 totals 15 residues. Trimming at V came to 6 bases and at J to 4 bases, leaving 7 bases not matched to a gene. CDR1 and CDR2 from the germline V gene are SGHAT and FQNNGV.

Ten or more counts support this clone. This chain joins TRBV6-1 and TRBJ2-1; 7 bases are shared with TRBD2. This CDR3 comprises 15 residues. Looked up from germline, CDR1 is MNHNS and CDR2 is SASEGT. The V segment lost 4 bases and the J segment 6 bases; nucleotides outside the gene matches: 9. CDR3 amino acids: CASSARGGSPNEQFF. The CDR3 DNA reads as TGTGCCAGCAGTGCCCGCGGGGGATCCCCCAATGAGCAGTTCTTC.

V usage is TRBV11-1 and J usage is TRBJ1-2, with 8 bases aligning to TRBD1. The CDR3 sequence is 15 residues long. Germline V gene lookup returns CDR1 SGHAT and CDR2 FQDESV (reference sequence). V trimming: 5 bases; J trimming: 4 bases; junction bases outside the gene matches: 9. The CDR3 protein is CASSLRDRFIYGYTF. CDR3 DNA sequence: TGTGCCAGCAGCCTCCGGGACAGGTTTATCTATGGCTACACCTTC.

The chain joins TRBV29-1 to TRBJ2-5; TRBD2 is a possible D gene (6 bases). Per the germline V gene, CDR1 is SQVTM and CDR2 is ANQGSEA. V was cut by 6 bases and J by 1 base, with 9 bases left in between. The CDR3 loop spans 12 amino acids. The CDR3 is CSVGDFQETQYF. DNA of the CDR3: TGCAGCGTGGGGGACTTCCAAGAGACCCAGTACTTC.

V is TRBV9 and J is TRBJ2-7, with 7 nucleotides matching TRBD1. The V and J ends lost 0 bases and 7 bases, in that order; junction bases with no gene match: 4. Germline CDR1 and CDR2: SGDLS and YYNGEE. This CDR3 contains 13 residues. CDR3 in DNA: TGTGCCAGCAGCGTAGTTCTACAGGGGGAGCAGTACTTC. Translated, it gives CASSVVLQGEQYF.

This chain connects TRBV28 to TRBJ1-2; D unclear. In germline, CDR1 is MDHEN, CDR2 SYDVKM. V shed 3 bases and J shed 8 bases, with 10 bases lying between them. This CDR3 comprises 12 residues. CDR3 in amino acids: CASSLRDIGYTF. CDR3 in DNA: TGTGCCAGCAGTTTGCGCGACATCGGCTACACCTTC.

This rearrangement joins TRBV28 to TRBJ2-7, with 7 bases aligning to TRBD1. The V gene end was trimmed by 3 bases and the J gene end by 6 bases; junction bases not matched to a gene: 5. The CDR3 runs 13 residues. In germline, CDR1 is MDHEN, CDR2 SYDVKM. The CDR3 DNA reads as TGTGCCAGCAGTTTCGCCAGGGGGAGCGAGCAGTACTTC. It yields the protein CASSFARGSEQYF.

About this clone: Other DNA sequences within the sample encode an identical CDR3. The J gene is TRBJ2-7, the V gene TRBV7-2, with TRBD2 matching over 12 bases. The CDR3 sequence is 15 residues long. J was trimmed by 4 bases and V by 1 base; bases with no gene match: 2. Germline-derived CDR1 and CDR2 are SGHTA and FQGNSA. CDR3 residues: CASSLGLAGGYEQYF. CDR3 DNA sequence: TGTGCCAGCAGCTTAGGTCTAGCGGGAGGGTACGAGCAGTACTTC.

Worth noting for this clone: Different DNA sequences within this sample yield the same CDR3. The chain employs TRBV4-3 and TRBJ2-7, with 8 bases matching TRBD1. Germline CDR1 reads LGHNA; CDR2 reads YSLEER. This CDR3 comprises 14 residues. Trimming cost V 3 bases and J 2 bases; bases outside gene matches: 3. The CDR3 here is CASSQGTGPYEQYF. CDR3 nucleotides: TGCGCCAGCAGCCAGGGGACAGGACCCTACGAGCAGTACTTC.

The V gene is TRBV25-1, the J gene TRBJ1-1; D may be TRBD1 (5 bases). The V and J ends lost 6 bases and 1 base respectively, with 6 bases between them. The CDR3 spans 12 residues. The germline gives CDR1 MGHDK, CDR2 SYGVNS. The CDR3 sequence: CASRGQNTEAFF. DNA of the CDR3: TGTGCCAGCAGGGGGCAGAACACTGAAGCTTTCTTT.

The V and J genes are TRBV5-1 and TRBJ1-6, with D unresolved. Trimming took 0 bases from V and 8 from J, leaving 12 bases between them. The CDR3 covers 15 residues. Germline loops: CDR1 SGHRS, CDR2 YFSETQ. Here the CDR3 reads CASSLARVGDSPLHF. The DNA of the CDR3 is TGCGCCAGCAGCTTGGCACGGGTCGGGGATTCACCCCTCCACTTT.

The CDR3 protein is CASSSPRGLQETQYF. CDR3 nucleotide sequence: TGTGCCAGCAGCTCCCCGCGGGGATTACAAGAGACCCAGTACTTC. The chain is built from TRBV5-4 and TRBJ2-5, with D maybe TRBD2 (6 bases). Germline V gene sequence: CDR1 SGHNT, CDR2 YYREEE (reference sequence). CDR3 length: 15 residues. Trimming removed 3 bases at V and 2 bases at J, with 14 bases between.

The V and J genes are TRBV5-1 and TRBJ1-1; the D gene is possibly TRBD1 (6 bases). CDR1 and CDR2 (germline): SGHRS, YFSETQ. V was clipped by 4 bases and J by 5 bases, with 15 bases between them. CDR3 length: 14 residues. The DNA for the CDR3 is TGCGCCAGCAGCCAGGGGACACGTGGGACTGAAGCTTTCTTT. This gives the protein CASSQGTRGTEAFF.

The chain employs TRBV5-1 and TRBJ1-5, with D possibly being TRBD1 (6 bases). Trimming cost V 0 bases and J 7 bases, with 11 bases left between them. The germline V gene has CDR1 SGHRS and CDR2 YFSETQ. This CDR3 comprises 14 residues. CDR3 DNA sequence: TGCGCCAGCAGCTTGGAGGGGGATCGGCAGCCCCAGCATTTT. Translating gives CASSLEGDRQPQHF.

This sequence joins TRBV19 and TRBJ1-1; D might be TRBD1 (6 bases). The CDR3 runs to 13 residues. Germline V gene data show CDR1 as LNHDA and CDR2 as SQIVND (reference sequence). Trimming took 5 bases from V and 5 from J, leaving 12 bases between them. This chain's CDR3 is CASSSGVWTEAFF. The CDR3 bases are TGTGCCAGTAGTTCAGGGGTTTGGACTGAAGCTTTCTTT.

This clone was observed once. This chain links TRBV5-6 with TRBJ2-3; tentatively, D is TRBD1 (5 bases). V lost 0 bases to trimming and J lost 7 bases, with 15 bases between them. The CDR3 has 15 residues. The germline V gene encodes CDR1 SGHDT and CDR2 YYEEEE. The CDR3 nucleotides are TGTGCCAGCAGCTTGGAAGGGGCCGCCCGAAATACGCAGTATTTT. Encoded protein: CASSLEGAARNTQYF.

CDR3 bases: TGTGCCAGCAGACAGGGGTGGACAGATACGCAGTATTTT. It translates to CASRQGWTDTQYF. The chain has TRBV2 and TRBJ2-3; TRBD1 agrees at 7 bases. Trimming removed 6 bases from V and 3 bases from J; junction bases left unmatched: 3. Germline lookup yields CDR1 SNHLY and CDR2 FYNNEI. This CDR3 has 13 residues.